The clone carrying this T cell receptor beta chain was observed a few times. Its antigen remains unknown. Of the isolated RNA, all was reverse transcribed, and so the sequenced material was expressed TCRB transcripts. Here immunoSEQ multiplex PCR was the method, and the copy in TCRdb shows in-frame clones only, minus some. The sample has under 400,000 clones; roughly 12% are singletons. Stem cell-like memory, regulatory, central memory and naive CD4+ cells were sorted via CD45RO/CCR7/CD25/CD127/CD95/CD27. CDR3 length: 15 residues. The germline V gene encodes CDR1 SGHRS and CDR2 YFSETQ. Trimming removed 4 bases at V and 4 bases at J, with 14 bases between. These data come from a study of beta chain features in type 1 diabetes. Findings of the study overall: VDJ junctions in type 1 diabetes patients carried more deletions and fewer insertions. Among patients with Type 1 diabetes, TCRB CDR3s were moderately but significantly shorter in every one of the four CD4+ subsets. The naive, central memory and Treg TCRB repertoires looked more alike in patients than they did in healthy donors.

The chain couples TRBV5-1 to TRBJ1-4; a possible D gene is TRBD1 (6 bases). This TCR came from a woman under 30 with type 1 diabetes. Sequenced material: naive CD4+ T cells from blood. The CDR3 region has the DNA TGCGCCAGCAGCCAAAGGGGGGGCGATAATGAAAAACTGTTTTTT. Protein sequence: CASSQRGGDNEKLFF.